This is a list of T cell receptor beta chains from one sample in a study of T cells in localized non-small cell lung cancer. Clones were read by immunoSEQ multiplex PCR, and TCRdb kept only the in-frame ones, dropping some. Among some 2,200 clones, about a third were seen once, and the ten largest hold over 7.5%. Sample: normal lung tissue next to the tumor, taken before any cancer treatment. The receptors were gathered from a female donor of 60 years or more with stage I squamous cell lung carcinoma. Both conserved end residues are part of each CDR3. D genes are given only for firm matches. Expanded clones get a size class; other rows say once, few or many, or leave the size out.

abundance: -; j_gene: TRBJ2-3; v_gene: TRBV19; d_gene: -; CDR3nt: TGTGCCAGTAGTATTGAGGGCTTGGATACGCAGTATTTT; CDR3aa: CASSIEGLDTQYF
abundance: -; j_gene: TRBJ1-2; v_gene: TRBV9; d_gene: -; CDR3nt: TGTGCCAGCAGCGCCCTACAGGGCACAGGTGGATATGGCTACACCTTC; CDR3aa: CASSALQGTGGYGYTF
abundance: -; j_gene: TRBJ1-2; v_gene: TRBV14; d_gene: -; CDR3nt: TGTGCCAGCAGCCAAGAACAGGACCTCTACTATGGCTACACCTTC; CDR3aa: CASSQEQDLYYGYTF
abundance: few; j_gene: TRBJ2-1; v_gene: TRBV19; d_gene: TRBD1; CDR3nt: TGTGCCAGTAGTACTGGACAGGGGGCGGTTAATGGTCCCGATGAGCAGTTCTTC; CDR3aa: CASSTGQGAVNGPDEQFF
abundance: few; j_gene: TRBJ2-7; v_gene: TRBV30; d_gene: -; CDR3nt: TGTGCCTGGGCCGGGGGCCCCCACGAGCAGTACTTC; CDR3aa: CAWAGGPHEQYF
abundance: few; j_gene: TRBJ2-3; v_gene: TRBV14; d_gene: -; CDR3nt: TGTGCCAGCTCCGCCGGGGGATCGCAGTATTTT; CDR3aa: CASSAGGSQYF
abundance: -; j_gene: TRBJ2-3; v_gene: TRBV19; d_gene: -; CDR3nt: TGTGCCAGTAGTAGGGACCGCACAGATACGCAGTATTTT; CDR3aa: CASSRDRTDTQYF
abundance: -; j_gene: TRBJ2-2; v_gene: TRBV19; d_gene: -; CDR3nt: TGTGCCAGTAGTATATTACCTACGGTGGGCACCGGGGAGCTGTTTTTT; CDR3aa: CASSILPTVGTGELFF
abundance: once; j_gene: TRBJ1-2; v_gene: TRBV28; d_gene: -; CDR3nt: TGTGCCAGCAGTTTCTTTTCAGGGAGTATAAATGGCTACACCTTC; CDR3aa: CASSFFSGSINGYTF
abundance: -; j_gene: TRBJ2-3; v_gene: TRBV5-1; d_gene: -; CDR3nt: TGCGCCAGCAGCTGGACGGCGGTCGGCGCAGATACGCAGTATTTT; CDR3aa: CASSWTAVGADTQYF
abundance: few; j_gene: TRBJ1-1; v_gene: TRBV6-8; d_gene: -; CDR3nt: TGTGCCAGCAGCAGGAGCCAGAACACTGAAGCTTTCTTT; CDR3aa: CASSRSQNTEAFF
abundance: -; j_gene: TRBJ2-1; v_gene: TRBV2; d_gene: TRBD2; CDR3nt: TGTGCCAGCAGCTCCGGGGGGGCTGACTACAATGAGCAGTTCTTC; CDR3aa: CASSSGGADYNEQFF
abundance: few; j_gene: TRBJ2-4; v_gene: TRBV11-3; d_gene: TRBD1; CDR3nt: TGTGCCAGCAGCTCCCCGGACAGGTGGGCCATTCAGTACTTC; CDR3aa: CASSSPDRWAIQYF
abundance: few; j_gene: TRBJ2-7; v_gene: TRBV18; d_gene: TRBD2; CDR3nt: TGTGCCAGCTCCCAGGGACTAGTTTACGAGCAGTACTTC; CDR3aa: CASSQGLVYEQYF
abundance: few; j_gene: TRBJ1-3; v_gene: TRBV6-8; d_gene: TRBD1; CDR3nt: TGTGCCAGCAAACCACAGGGGGCGTCTGGAAACACCATATATTTT; CDR3aa: CASKPQGASGNTIYF
abundance: -; j_gene: TRBJ2-7; v_gene: TRBV6-1; d_gene: -; CDR3nt: TGTGCCAGCAGTGAAGATCCTAGAACCCCACAGTACTTC; CDR3aa: CASSEDPRTPQYF